This entry lists 14 T cell receptor beta chains sequenced from one sample in a study of blood T cell repertoires in COVID-19. Assay used: immunoSEQ multiplex PCR; TCRdb lists only in-frame clones, some missing. This table has over 150,000 clones, 70% to 90% appearing once. The source material was peripheral blood. The origin of the receptors is a man aged 18 to 30 who had recovered from COVID-19.

The chain is built from TRBV7-8 and TRBJ2-7; D uncertain. With 5 bases removed from V and 4 bases from J, the gap between germline ends came to 6 bases. Germline V gene data show CDR1 as SGHVS and CDR2 as FQNEAQ. The CDR3 length is 11 residues. The CDR3 protein is CASSRAYEQYF. Written as DNA, the CDR3 is TGTGCCAGCAGCCGGGCTTACGAGCAGTACTTC.

The rearrangement joins TRBV10-3 to TRBJ2-1, with TRBD1 matching over 9 bases. The germline gives CDR1 ENHRY, CDR2 SYGVKD. J gave up 9 bases and V 6 bases, and 12 bases lay outside the gene matches. The length of the CDR3 is 15 residues. The CDR3 DNA sequence: TGTGCCATCAGCCCGGGACAGGGACTTGCTATTGAGCAGTTCTTC. This sequence encodes CAISPGQGLAIEQFF.

CDR3 sequence (DNA): TGTGCCAGCTCACCCTACTCAGGAATCACTGAAGCTTTCTTT. It codes for CASSPYSGITEAFF. The rearrangement joins TRBV18 to TRBJ1-1; the D is unclear. From germline, CDR1 is KGHSH and CDR2 LQKENI. CDR3 length: 14 residues. Between the trimmed V and J ends, which lost 3 bases and 4 bases, there was a span of 12 bases. Using reference TRBV18 and TRBJ1-1 for the parts outside the CDR3, the full variable domain is NAGVMQNPRHLVRRRGQEARLRCSPMKGHSHVYWYRQLPEEGLKFMVYLQKENIIDESGMPKERFSAEFPKEGPSILRIQQVVRGDSAAYFCASSPYSGITEAFFGQGTRLTVV.

This clone was picked up one time. J is TRBJ2-4 and V is TRBV5-6, with D possibly TRBD1 on 7 matching bases. Germline lookup yields CDR1 SGHDT and CDR2 YYEEEE. Trimming removed 4 bases from V and 1 base from J, with 15 bases in between. This CDR3 comprises 16 residues. Here the CDR3 DNA reads TGTGCCAGCAGCGTGCAGGGGGGTCTCGCCAAAAACATTCAGTACTTC. The encoded protein is CASSVQGGLAKNIQYF.

This clone was observed once. V is TRBV7-6 and J is TRBJ2-1; tentatively, D is TRBD1 (6 bases). The CDR3 sequence is 12 residues long. The germline gives CDR1 SGHVS, CDR2 FNYEAQ. The germline V and J ends were trimmed by 5 bases and 10 bases, with 12 bases remaining between them. CDR3 sequence (DNA): TGTGCCAGCAGCCCGGGACACCCAGAGCAGTTCTTC. This codes for CASSPGHPEQFF.

The rearrangement uses TRBV7-8 and TRBJ2-1; perhaps TRBD2 as D (6 bases). The CDR3 has 13 residues. Looked up from germline, CDR1 is SGHVS and CDR2 is FQNEAQ. Trimming removed 1 base from V and 6 bases from J, with 7 bases in between. The CDR3 spells CASSLGLVNEQFF. The CDR3 DNA is TGTGCCAGCAGCTTAGGACTAGTCAATGAGCAGTTCTTC.

The genes are TRBV2 and TRBJ2-5; 9 nucleotides align to TRBD2. Germline loops: CDR1 SNHLY, CDR2 FYNNEI. V dropped 6 bases and J dropped 6; count of bases not matched to a gene: 14. The CDR3 runs 16 residues. CDR3 sequence: CASRDTGTSYLKTQYF. The CDR3, as DNA: TGTGCCAGCAGAGACACCGGGACTAGCTACTTAAAGACCCAGTACTTC.

CDR3 coding DNA: TGTGCCAGCAGTCACGGACTAGCGGGAGGTCCAGATACGCAGTATTTT. Amino acids: CASSHGLAGGPDTQYF. This chain joins TRBV25-1 and TRBJ2-3, with 14 bases fitting TRBD2. The CDR3 is made up of 16 amino acids. The J segment lost 4 bases and the V segment lost 5 bases, leaving 5 bases of the junction unmatched. Germline values: CDR1 MGHDK, CDR2 SYGVNS. Complete variable domain (other parts from reference TRBV25-1 and TRBJ2-3): EADIYQTPRYLVIGTGKKITLECSQTMGHDKMYWYQQDPGMELHLIHYSYGVNSTEKGDLSSESTVSRIRTEHFPLTLESARPSHTSQYLCASSHGLAGGPDTQYFGPGTRLTVL.

This chain uses TRBV5-1 with TRBJ2-3; a weak D match, TRBD1 (5 bases). The V end lost 1 base, the J end lost 0 bases, and 12 bases lay between the germline ends. There are 16 residues in the CDR3. CDR1 is SGHRS and CDR2 is YFSETQ in the germline V gene. This CDR3 reads CASSLIPGISTDTQYF. CDR3 in DNA: TGCGCCAGCAGCTTGATCCCAGGGATCAGCACAGATACGCAGTATTTT.

The chain joins TRBV7-2 to TRBJ2-7; 8 positions match TRBD2. The ends lost 5 bases at V and 7 bases at J; junction bases unmatched: 7. Germline V gene data show CDR1 as SGHTA and CDR2 as FQGNSA. The CDR3 has 13 residues. The CDR3 reads CASSLAGGNEQYF. The CDR3 region has the DNA TGTGCCAGCAGCCTCGCGGGAGGTAATGAGCAGTACTTC.

This clone was observed a handful of times. This chain links TRBV5-1 with TRBJ2-6; tentative D call: TRBD1 (6 bases). CDR1 and CDR2 (germline): SGHRS, YFSETQ. V was clipped by 4 bases and J by 2 bases, with 13 bases between them. The CDR3 loop spans 16 amino acids. DNA of the CDR3: TGCGCCAGCAGCACCTACCCAGGGGCTGGGGCCAACGTCCTGACTTTC. It codes for CASSTYPGAGANVLTF.

The chain carries TRBV19 and TRBJ2-5; 7 nucleotides align to TRBD1. With 4 bases clipped from V and 1 base from J, the junction kept 3 bases outside the gene matches. This CDR3 is built from 14 residues. CDR1 is LNHDA and CDR2 is SQIVND in the germline V gene (reference sequence). CDR3 sequence: CASSTTGAQETQYF. The CDR3 nucleotides are TGTGCCAGTAGTACCACAGGGGCCCAAGAGACCCAGTACTTC.

The chain combines TRBV5-4 with TRBJ2-7; 16 nucleotides match TRBD2. Germline V lookup: CDR1 SGHNT, CDR2 YYREEE (reference sequence). The CDR3 sequence is 17 residues long. J gave up 8 bases and V 7 bases, and 15 bases lay outside the gene matches. CDR3 residues: CASERDGGGLAGGKQYF. In DNA form, the CDR3 reads TGTGCCAGCGAGAGGGACGGTGGGGGACTAGCGGGAGGGAAGCAGTACTTC.

There are a few counts of this clone. The gene calls are TRBV21-1 and TRBJ2-7; the table's D call, TRBD1, was not checked against the DNA. TRBV21-1 is annotated as a pseudogene. This CDR3 region has 16 residues. The CDR3 region has the DNA TGTGCCAGCAGCAAAGATCATGGGACAGGGGACGACGAGCAGTACTTC. Translated, it gives CASSKDHGTGDDEQYF.